This TCR beta chain was identified in a study of cytomegalovirus exposure and HLA in healthy donors (dated by TCRdb to about 2017). Background on the whole study: The roughly 670 repertoires of the first cohort and the 95 to 150 validation repertoires were produced on the same platform, according to a later analysis. The study aimed to test whether cataloging public T cell receptors could reveal signatures of past pathogen exposure. Besides the first cohort of around 700 subjects, a separate validation cohort made up of 120 different subjects was used. To predict cytomegalovirus infection status, the study combined high-throughput TCR immunosequencing, statistical association of individual TCRs with disease status, and machine learning.

Library construction relied on the immunoSEQ multiplex PCR assay. In the source study's methods: A statistical classification framework was built to diagnose cytomegalovirus status from the catalog of TCR beta chain sequences. Drawn from immuneACCESS, this table holds only the in-frame rearrangements with V and J called that TCRdb kept. Clones are partly lost; checked studies trace under half to an unresolved V gene and leave the rest unexplained. V and J calls plus clone size are reproduced from that table; the DNA served to infer D and trimming. This sample comprises approximately 150,000 clones, around 84% of them detected only once. The ten top clones hold around 10% of the sample. Beyond this particular receptor, the publication reports: In the study, approximately 160 TCR beta chains were listed as associated with cytomegalovirus. A later analysis lacked HLA typing for the validation cohort, so it scored co-occurrence in that cohort across all 110 or so repertoires. Most TCR sequences were observed very rarely across donors, whereas some public TCRs were present in many individuals. Three of the identified cytomegalovirus-associated TCR beta chains were confirmed in vitro to be specific for cytomegalovirus antigens. The classifier was reported to diagnose cytomegalovirus status with high specificity and sensitivity in both the original cohort and the validation cohort. It was suggested by the authors that the approach could potentially be generalized to other disease states and immunological phenotypes. Subsequent analysis determined that TCRs grouped into clusters in the first cohort also showed a tendency toward co-occurrence across the 120 or so validation repertoires, and approximately 93% of cluster scores exceeded 0.

Notes on this clone: Which antigen it targets is not known. Per-nucleotide qualities are absent, and no much larger clonotype sits a single base away.

The donors were included in the validation cohort of 120 subjects, a group kept apart from the roughly 700-subject first cohort. The CDR3 holds 14 amino acids from the cysteine to the phenylalanine. The read is trimmed to its CDR3 DNA, 42 bases read in frame from base 1. Trimming removed 4 bases from V and 2 bases from J, leaving 10 bases between the germline ends. The germline V gene sets CDR1 to SGHDN and CDR2 to FVKESK. The TCR comes from a man younger than 35 in good health and CMV-seropositive. The sequenced sample was PBMCs. The chain employs TRBV14 and TRBJ2-3; tentative D gene TRBD1, with 6 bases matching. The DNA sequence reads TGTGCCAGCAGCCCGGGACACTTCACAGATACGCAGTATTTT. It codes for CASSPGHFTDTQYF.